The source of this T cell receptor (beta chain) is a study of blood T cell repertoires in COVID-19. The wider study: PBMCs, B-cell-depleted T cells, or T cells provided the cDNA or gDNA that made up the material.

From germline, CDR1 is LGHNA and CDR2 YNFKEQ. This CDR3 is 14 amino acids long. Deletions cut 3 bases from V and 3 bases from J, with 11 bases between. Sequencing used immunoSEQ multiplex PCR; TCRdb keeps in-frame clones, though not all of them. The table has some 200,000 clones, under 90% seen once; the top ten hold roughly 14%. The TCR originated in an older woman with COVID-19, enrolled during active disease. Material: peripheral blood. J is TRBJ1-2 and V is TRBV4-2, with a possible D match to TRBD1 (6 bases). The CDR3 DNA follows: TGTGCCAGCAGCCAGACAGGTTGGGACTATGGCTACACCTTC. Translating gives CASSQTGWDYGYTF.